This T cell receptor beta chain was captured in a study of post-analysis software for immune sequencing data. Study context: Courses of disease covered relapsing-remitting, secondary progressive and progressive-relapsing multiple sclerosis. Findings and limits, study-wide: Normalized Chao1 diversity in multiple sclerosis patients fell significantly below that of controls. The study found TRBV5-6, TRBV5-1 and TRBV20-1 among roughly 5 TRBV segments more frequent in patients than controls.

This clonotype was observed a few times. Its antigen is as yet unknown. TCR beta cDNA libraries had unique molecular identifiers. With roughly 1 to 10 million T cells as the source, some 500,000 cDNA molecules resulted. A single record per CDR3 protein comes from TCRdb applying MiXCR to the PCR reads. The table has about 770,000 distinct CDR3 sequences, more than 45% seen once; the top ten hold 4.9%. V dropped 7 bases and J dropped 10; count of bases not matched to a gene: 8. The CDR3 runs to 14 residues. Source material: blood. The receptor was derived from a girl aged 5 to 17 with multiple sclerosis. V and J are TRBV12-3 or TRBV12-4 and TRBJ1-6, with TRBD1 matching over 9 bases. CDR3 region: CASTRDRVRSPLHF. The CDR3 nucleotides read TGTGCCAGCACCCGGGACAGGGTACGATCACCCCTCCACTTT.